A selection of T cell receptor beta chains follows, all from one sample in a study of blood T cell repertoires in COVID-19. Sequenced by immunoSEQ multiplex PCR; TCRdb stores in-frame clones only, minus some. The sample has 55,000 or so clones; more than 75% are singletons. The sequencing sample was made of peripheral blood. The receptor source for this set is a woman aged 55 to 70 with COVID-19, enrolled during active disease. The CDR3 runs from the conserved cysteine through the conserved F or W. The D gene is left open where the match is weak. Clone size appears in some rows only: once, few, many, or a class for an expanded clone.

v_call	d_call	j_call	clone_size	cdr3_nt	cdr3_aa
TRBV6-5	.	TRBJ2-1	.	TGTGCCAGCAGTATTAGCGGCATCTCCTACAATGAGCAGTTCTTC	CASSISGISYNEQFF
TRBV19	.	TRBJ1-4	once	TGTGCCAGTAGTCAAAACCCACAGGGCTTGGGTGAAAAACTGTTTTTT	CASSQNPQGLGEKLFF
TRBV3-1/TRBV3-2	.	TRBJ2-5	.	TGTGCCAGCAGCCCCGCGCGGGCGAGGGGAGGAGAGACCCAGTACTTC	CASSPARARGGETQYF
TRBV7-9	TRBD1	TRBJ1-2	.	TGTGCCAGCAGTCGCGGAACCACAGGGGTCTATGGCTACACCTTC	CASSRGTTGVYGYTF
TRBV23-1	.	TRBJ2-2	once	TGCGCCAGCAGGTGGAGACCCGGGGAGCTGTTTTTT	CASRWRPGELFF
TRBV7-8	.	TRBJ2-4	.	TGTGCCAGCAGCTTACGGACCCGGGACACCGTTGACCTTGCCAAAAACATTCAGTACTTC	CASSLRTRDTVDLAKNIQYF
TRBV6-6	.	TRBJ1-4	.	TGTGCCAGCAGGGGGCTTGCAACTAATGAAAAACTGTTTTTT	CASRGLATNEKLFF
TRBV6-5	.	TRBJ2-3	once	TGTGCCAGCAGTTACCGCGCGTCAGATACGCAGTATTTT	CASSYRASDTQYF
TRBV7-3	.	TRBJ1-5	.	TGTGCCAGCAGCGTACAGGTTTATCAGCCCCAGCATTTT	CASSVQVYQPQHF
TRBV5-1	.	TRBJ1-6	.	TGCGCCAGCAGCCCCTGGGAGCGGAGCTCCTATAATTCACCCCTCCACTTT	CASSPWERSSYNSPLHF